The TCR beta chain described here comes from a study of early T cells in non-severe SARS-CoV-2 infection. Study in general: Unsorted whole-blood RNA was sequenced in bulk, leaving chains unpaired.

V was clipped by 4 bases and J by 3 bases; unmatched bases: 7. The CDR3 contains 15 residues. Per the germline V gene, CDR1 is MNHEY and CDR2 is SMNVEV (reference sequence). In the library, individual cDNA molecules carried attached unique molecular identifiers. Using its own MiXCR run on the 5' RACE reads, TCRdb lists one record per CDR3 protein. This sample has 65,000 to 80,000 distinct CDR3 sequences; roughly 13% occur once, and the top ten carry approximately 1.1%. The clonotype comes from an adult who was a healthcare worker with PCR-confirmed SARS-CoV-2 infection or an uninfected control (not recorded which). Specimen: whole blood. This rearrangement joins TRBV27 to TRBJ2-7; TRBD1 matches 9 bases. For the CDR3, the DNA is TGTGCCAGCAGTTATGGGGGACAGGGAAACTACGAGCAGTACTTC. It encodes CASSYGGQGNYEQYF.